This is a list of T cell receptor beta chains from one sample in a study of T cells in tuberculosis. The method was immunoSEQ multiplex PCR; TCRdb's version includes in-frame clones alone and lacks a portion of them. The table lists approximately 35,000 clones, just under 97% of them singletons, with roughly 2.5% in the top ten. The specimen was PBMCs. The receptors were sampled from a donor under 30 with latent tuberculosis or without tuberculosis infection. CDR3s include the opening cysteine and the closing phenylalanine or tryptophan. A D gene is named only where the DNA matches it firmly. A row's size may be missing; if present it is once, few, many or a size class.

>TRBV28|TRBJ1-2|.|TRBD1
TGTGCCAGCAGGACGGGGACAGGGGGAGGCTACACCTTC
CASRTGTGGGYTF
>TRBV29-1|TRBJ2-2|.|TRBD1
TGCAGCGTTGATGGTGACAGGGGGGACACCGGGGAGCTGTTTTTT
CSVDGDRGDTGELFF
>TRBV4-1|TRBJ2-1|.|.
TGCGCCAGCAGCCAAGATCGCGGAGAGCAGTTCTTC
CASSQDRGEQFF
>TRBV11-1|TRBJ2-2|.|TRBD1
TGTGCCAGCAGACTCACAGGGGCAGGAACCGGGGAGCTGTTTTTT
CASRLTGAGTGELFF
>TRBV6-5|TRBJ2-7|.|TRBD2
TGTGCCAGCAGTTACGGGGGGGGATCCCCTCTCGAGCAGTACTTC
CASSYGGGSPLEQYF
>TRBV10-2|TRBJ2-5|medium-sized|.
TGCGCCAGCAGTGAGTCGCTTAGTAGTTGGTACTTC
CASSESLSSWYF
>TRBV25-1|TRBJ2-1|.|TRBD2
TGTGCCAGCAGTGTGCGGCTAGCGGGAGACAATGAGCAGTTCTTC
CASSVRLAGDNEQFF
>TRBV19|TRBJ1-1|.|.
TGTGCCAGTAGTATAGTTGTAGCAGGGCTAATGAACACTGAAGCTTTCTTT
CASSIVVAGLMNTEAFF
>TRBV30|TRBJ1-1|.|.
TGTGCCTGGAGTGTAACGAACATGAACACTGAAGCTTTCTTT
CAWSVTNMNTEAFF
>TRBV4-3|TRBJ2-1|.|TRBD2
TGCGCCAGCAGCCAACTAGCGGGGCTTTACAATGAGCAGTTCTTC
CASSQLAGLYNEQFF
>TRBV27|TRBJ2-7|.|.
TGTGCCAGCAGTCGAGGACAGTACACCTACGAGCAGTACTTC
CASSRGQYTYEQYF
>TRBV5-4|TRBJ1-3|.|.
TGTGCCAGCAGCTTGGATAGGGGGAATGGAAACACCATATATTTT
CASSLDRGNGNTIYF
>TRBV4-3|TRBJ1-2|.|TRBD1
TGCGCCAGCAGCCTCCAATGGACAGGGTGGGACTATGGCTACACCTTC
CASSLQWTGWDYGYTF
>TRBV9|TRBJ2-1|.|TRBD1
TGTGCCAGCAGCTTCCGAGGGGGCGGAAGCTCCTACAATGAGCAGTTCTTC
CASSFRGGGSSYNEQFF
>TRBV6-5|TRBJ1-1|.|.
TGTGCCAGCAGTTCCGACAGACAGGCAACACACACTGAAGCTTTCTTT
CASSSDRQATHTEAFF
>TRBV7-2|TRBJ2-1|.|.
TGTGCCAGCAGCCCCATAGGGAGCTCCTACAATGAGCAGTTCTTC
CASSPIGSSYNEQFF
>TRBV6-1|TRBJ2-1|.|TRBD2
TGTGCCAGCAGTGAGGTCACTAGCGGAGGGAATGAGCAGTTCTTC
CASSEVTSGGNEQFF
>TRBV5-4|TRBJ2-1|once|TRBD1
TGTGCCAGCAGCCCTCCGAGGACAGGGGTAAGTCTTCTCTACAATGAGCAGTTCTTC
CASSPPRTGVSLLYNEQFF
>TRBV27|TRBJ2-1|.|.
TGTGCCAGCAGTTTTAGCGGAGAGGGATGGTACAATGAGCAGTTCTTC
CASSFSGEGWYNEQFF
>TRBV7-2|TRBJ1-6|.|TRBD1
TGTGCCAGCAGCCGTAGGACAGGAGACCTCTATAATTCACCCCTCCACTTT
CASSRRTGDLYNSPLHF
>TRBV7-8|TRBJ2-3|.|TRBD1
TGTGCCAGCGACAGGGGGCAGAGAGATACGCAGTATTTT
CASDRGQRDTQYF
>TRBV29-1|TRBJ1-1|.|.
TGCAGCGTCACCTTACAGGGATTGGGGAAAGCTTTCTTT
CSVTLQGLGKAFF
>TRBV7-9|TRBJ1-1|.|.
TGTGCCAGCAGCGTCCGGGGTATGAACACTGAAGCTTTCTTT
CASSVRGMNTEAFF
>TRBV19|TRBJ2-3|.|.
TGTGCCAGTAGTCTGGACACAATCACAGATACGCAGTATTTT
CASSLDTITDTQYF
>TRBV20-1|TRBJ1-1|.|TRBD1
TGCAGTGCTATTGGACAGGTTGAAGCTTTCTTT
CSAIGQVEAFF
>TRBV7-9|TRBJ1-2|.|TRBD1
TGTGCCAGCAGCTTAGTAGGGACAGGGCCAAACTATGGCTACACCTTC
CASSLVGTGPNYGYTF
>TRBV11-2|TRBJ2-2|.|.
TGTGCCAGCAGCTTAGCACAGATGAACACCGGGGAGCTGTTTTTT
CASSLAQMNTGELFF
>TRBV11-2|TRBJ2-1|.|TRBD2
TGTGCCAGCAGCGCTCGGACTAGCGGTAACAATGAGCAGTTCTTC
CASSARTSGNNEQFF
>TRBV18|TRBJ1-1|.|TRBD1
TGTGCCAGCTCACCAGCGACAGGGGGCTCGGCTGAAGCTTTCTTT
CASSPATGGSAEAFF
>TRBV6-1|TRBJ2-7|.|TRBD2
TGTGCCAGCCGGGGACTAGCGGTCTACGAGCAGTACTTC
CASRGLAVYEQYF
>TRBV2|TRBJ2-7|.|.
TGTGCCAGCAGCGTGACAGCGATCTACGAGCAGTACTTC
CASSVTAIYEQYF
>TRBV10-1|TRBJ2-7|.|TRBD2
TGCGCCAGCAGCGACTTCCCCGGTCTAGCGGCCTACGAGCAGTACTTC
CASSDFPGLAAYEQYF
>TRBV4-1|TRBJ2-1|.|TRBD2
TGCGCCAGCAGCCCCATGTATAGCGGGCTTGACTCCTACAATGAGCAGTTCTTC
CASSPMYSGLDSYNEQFF
>TRBV7-9|TRBJ2-1|.|TRBD1
TGTGCCAGCAGCTTAAGGTTCGGACAGGGAGGCCCCTACAATGAGCAGTTCTTC
CASSLRFGQGGPYNEQFF
>TRBV10-2|TRBJ1-5|.|.
TGCGCCAGCAGTGAGTTAGGCAATCAGCCCCAGCATTTT
CASSELGNQPQHF
>TRBV7-8|TRBJ2-5|.|TRBD1
TGTGCCAGCAGCCTAAGGACAGGGAATCAAGAGACCCAGTACTTC
CASSLRTGNQETQYF
>TRBV4-1|TRBJ2-1|.|TRBD2
TGCGCCAGCAGCCAAGCGCAAGGGACTAGCGGGCGCTACAATGAGCAGTTCTTC
CASSQAQGTSGRYNEQFF
>TRBV5-6|TRBJ1-4|.|.
TGTGCCAGCAGCTTCAGGACGGGGTTGCCGAAACTGTTTTTT
CASSFRTGLPKLFF
>TRBV21-1|TRBJ2-6|.|.
TGTGCCAGCAGCCTCCGGGACAGGACCGACTCTGGGGCCAACGTCCTGACTTTC
CASSLRDRTDSGANVLTF
>TRBV18|TRBJ1-1|.|.
TGTGCCAGCTCAGCTGGTCAGACTACGAACACTGAAGCTTTCTTT
CASSAGQTTNTEAFF
>TRBV11-2|TRBJ2-7|.|.
TGTGCCAGCAGCTTTCACAGGGTCTACGAGCAGTACTTC
CASSFHRVYEQYF
>TRBV2|TRBJ1-4|.|.
TGTGCCACCTCGAGAGGGACACCGAATGAAAAACTGTTTTTT
CATSRGTPNEKLFF
>TRBV2|TRBJ1-6|.|TRBD1
TGTGCCAGCAGTGATGCAGGGGGCAACTCACCCCTCCACTTT
CASSDAGGNSPLHF
>TRBV19|TRBJ2-4|.|TRBD1
TGTGCCAGTAGTATAGGGGGACAGCACGGAAACATTCAGTACTTC
CASSIGGQHGNIQYF